Below, 16 T cell receptor beta chains from the same sample are listed, as sequenced in a study of blood T cells in healthy people across ages. Using a J-beta primer mix together with a sample-barcoded 5' primer, a second PCR was run for about 6 to 12 cycles. TCRdb redid the calling of the 5' RACE reads with MiXCR, one entry per CDR3 protein. The table lists roughly 1,800,000 distinct CDR3 sequences, roughly 49% of them singletons. The sample taken for sequencing was blood. All receptors derive from a woman aged 35 to 49 in good health.

Of note for this clonotype: A much larger clone differs by one base, so this may be a read error. The V gene is TRBV20-1, the J gene TRBJ2-7, with 8 bases that match TRBD1. Looked up from germline, CDR1 is DFQATT and CDR2 is SNEGSKA (reference sequence). V lost 2 bases to trimming and J lost 9 bases; unmatched junction nucleotides: 9. This CDR3 is built from 13 residues. CDR3 sequence: CSARLQGVHGQYF. CDR3 coding DNA: TGCAGTGCTAGACTACAGGGGGTCCACGGGCAGTACTTC.

This clonotype is a singleton in its sample. The chain combines TRBV14 with TRBJ1-2; D is unresolved. Germline V gives CDR1 SGHDN, CDR2 FVKESK. The CDR3 totals 15 residues. V lost 2 bases and J 4 bases, leaving 14 bases between the germline ends. CDR3 nucleotides: TGTGCCAGCAGCCAAACGACGACGGATCGCTATGGCTACACCTTC. This sequence encodes CASSQTTTDRYGYTF.

The chain carries TRBV3-1 and TRBJ2-7; D perhaps matches TRBD2 (5 bases). CDR1 is LGHDT, CDR2 YNNKEL, per germline (reference sequence). CDR3 length: 14 amino acids. Trimming removed 2 bases at V and 7 bases at J, with 15 bases between. In DNA, the CDR3 is TGTGCCAGCAGCCAACCCCCCTGGACTCAAGAGCAGTACTTC. Translating gives CASSQPPWTQEQYF.

The chain uses TRBV14 and TRBJ2-5, with 7 positions matching TRBD2. In germline, CDR1 is SGHDN, CDR2 FVKESK. The CDR3 extends over 15 amino acids. After removal of 4 bases from V and 11 bases from J, the junction contained 16 bases not matched to a gene. The CDR3 sequence: CASSPATAGVGAQYF. DNA of the CDR3: TGTGCCAGCAGCCCTGCTACGGCGGGAGTTGGGGCGCAGTACTTC.

This chain joins TRBV12-3 or TRBV12-4 and TRBJ2-1; 10 bases line up with TRBD2. There are 19 residues in the CDR3. V was clipped by 4 bases and J by 0 bases; unmatched bases: 12. The CDR3 DNA reads as TGTGCCAGCAGTTCGCCAACTCCGACTAGCGGGCACTCCTACAATGAGCAGTTCTTC. This sequence encodes CASSSPTPTSGHSYNEQFF.

The chain employs TRBV4-3 and TRBJ2-1; D remains ambiguous. V was cut by 0 bases and J by 4 bases, with 13 bases left in between. Looked up from germline, CDR1 is LGHNA and CDR2 is YSLEER. The CDR3 totals 16 residues. CDR3 residues: CASSQDRDLPYNEQFF. The CDR3, as DNA: TGCGCCAGCAGCCAAGATCGCGACTTACCTTACAATGAGCAGTTCTTC.

The chain recombines TRBV27 with TRBJ2-1, with 12 bases aligning to TRBD2. Germline V gene lookup returns CDR1 MNHEY and CDR2 SMNVEV (reference sequence). The CDR3 has 21 residues. The J segment lost 4 bases and the V segment lost 3 bases, leaving 19 bases of the junction unmatched. The DNA for the CDR3 is TGTGCCAGCAGTTTTTGGCCCGCCCGGCTAGCGGGGGGGCGGGCGTACAATGAGCAGTTCTTC. This sequence encodes CASSFWPARLAGGRAYNEQFF.

This clonotype was counted a few times. V and J are TRBV28 and TRBJ1-2; D gene unclear. Trimming stripped 3 bases from V and 1 base from J, with 12 bases between. This CDR3 comprises 15 residues. From germline, CDR1 is MDHEN and CDR2 SYDVKM. The chain's CDR3 is CASSFSGLINYGYTF. The CDR3 DNA follows: TGTGCCAGCAGTTTTTCAGGACTAATTAACTATGGCTACACCTTC.

The chain has TRBV20-1 and TRBJ1-1; maybe TRBD1 (5 bases). Deletions cut 6 bases from V and 1 base from J, with 15 bases between. CDR1 and CDR2 from the germline V gene are DFQATT and SNEGSKA (reference sequence). The CDR3 contains 14 residues. For the CDR3, the DNA is TGCAGTGCGCGCCGTCCTACAGGGAACACTGAAGCTTTCTTT. Translating it yields CSARRPTGNTEAFF.

This clonotype was seen once. The gene calls are TRBV15 and TRBJ2-1; the D gene is possibly TRBD1 (5 bases). Trimming took 1 base from V and 6 from J, leaving 16 bases between them. This CDR3 spans 16 amino acids. The germline V gene encodes CDR1 LNHNV and CDR2 YYDKDF (reference sequence). The CDR3 DNA sequence: TGTGCCACCAGCAGAGGGGGCAGGGCCCTTGGCAATGAGCAGTTCTTC. Protein product: CATSRGGRALGNEQFF.

The chain recombines TRBV12-3 or TRBV12-4 with TRBJ2-1; 8 bases align to TRBD1. The ends lost 2 bases at V and 0 bases at J; junction bases unmatched: 6. The length of the CDR3 is 17 residues. CDR3 sequence (DNA): TGTGCCAGCAGTTTAACCGGGGACAGGCGCTCCTACAATGAGCAGTTCTTC. Translation gives CASSLTGDRRSYNEQFF.

A single count supports this clonotype. The CDR3 nucleotides read TGTGCCAGCAAACCCGGGACAGGGCGTGAAAAACTGTTTTTT. Protein sequence: CASKPGTGREKLFF. The rearrangement links TRBV27 to TRBJ1-4, with TRBD1 matching over 9 bases. CDR1 MNHEY and CDR2 SMNVEV come from the germline V gene (reference sequence). The V segment lost 7 bases and the J segment 7 bases; nucleotides outside the gene matches: 7. The CDR3 extends over 14 amino acids.

This clonotype was counted a few times. This rearrangement joins TRBV7-2 to TRBJ2-5; possibly TRBD1 for D (5 bases). There are 14 residues in the CDR3. Germline V gene sequence: CDR1 SGHTA, CDR2 FQGNSA. V gave up 6 bases and J gave up 4 bases, with 15 bases separating them. Written as DNA, the CDR3 is TGTGCCAGCAGTCCTCGGTCAGGGCCAGAGACCCAGTACTTC. Protein sequence: CASSPRSGPETQYF.

The chain links TRBV12-3 or TRBV12-4 to TRBJ2-3; no firm D call. With 1 base removed from V and 1 base from J, the gap between germline ends came to 12 bases. The CDR3 extends over 16 amino acids. CDR3 in amino acids: CASSLVGPPGTDTQYF. In DNA, the CDR3 is TGTGCCAGCAGTTTAGTCGGCCCCCCTGGCACAGATACGCAGTATTTT.

The chain uses TRBV7-2 and TRBJ1-2; perhaps TRBD1 as D (6 bases). Germline V gene lookup returns CDR1 SGHTA and CDR2 FQGNSA. Trimming took off 1 base at V and 2 bases at J, with 17 bases between the two ends. This CDR3 spans 17 amino acids. CDR3 sequence: CASSLVGGAAGNYGYTF. CDR3 bases: TGTGCCAGCAGCTTAGTAGGGGGGGCTGCAGGAAACTATGGCTACACCTTC.

The V and J genes are TRBV3-1 and TRBJ1-1, with D perhaps TRBD1 (5 bases). Germline V CDR1 and CDR2: LGHDT, YNNKEL (reference sequence). Deletions cut 0 bases from V and 0 bases from J, with 8 bases between. The CDR3 is 15 amino acids. CDR3 DNA sequence: TGTGCCAGCAGCCAAGAGGGGCAGTTGAACACTGAAGCTTTCTTT. Its protein product is CASSQEGQLNTEAFF.